The 8 T cell receptor beta chains listed next were all sequenced from one sample in a study of T cells in Graves' hyperthyroidism and ophthalmopathy. The TCR beta CDR3 regions underwent amplification using RNA transcripts as the source. Carried out on the TCR CDR3, a first-round RT-PCR used the HTBI primer set. MiXCR, run by TCRdb on the multiplex PCR reads, gives a single entry per CDR3 protein. This sample carries 550,000 to 700,000 distinct CDR3 sequences, 46% of them seen once, and the ten largest clones take 15% to 20%. The sample was peripheral blood or thyroid tissue (not recorded which). Receptors originate from an adult woman with Graves' disease, either hyperthyroidism or ophthalmopathy (not recorded which).

There are a few counts of this clonotype. This sequence joins TRBV10-3 and TRBJ1-1; D not resolved. V was cut by 3 bases and J by 0 bases, with 2 bases left in between. This CDR3 contains 12 residues. Germline CDR1 and CDR2: ENHRY and SYGVKD. In DNA, the CDR3 is TGTGCCATCAGTGATGTGAACACTGAAGCTTTCTTT. It encodes CAISDVNTEAFF.

This clonotype occurred many times. The chain couples TRBV20-1 to TRBJ1-3, with 7 bases matching TRBD1. After removal of 5 bases from V and 15 bases from J, the junction contained 10 bases not matched to a gene. The CDR3 covers 11 residues. Germline V CDR1 and CDR2: DFQATT, SNEGSKA (reference sequence). The CDR3: CSASPDRIGYF. CDR3 coding DNA: TGCAGTGCTTCCCCGGACAGGATAGGATATTTT.

This clonotype has at least ten counts. V gene TRBV5-1 combines with J gene TRBJ2-2, with D maybe TRBD2 (6 bases). The CDR3 has 15 amino acids. V was shortened by 4 bases and J by 1 base, with 11 bases between the two germline ends. CDR1 SGHRS and CDR2 YFSETQ come from the germline V gene. DNA for the CDR3: TGCGCCAGCAGCCTGGGACTCCTGAACACCGGGGAGCTGTTTTTT. The encoded protein is CASSLGLLNTGELFF.

Many counts were recorded for this clonotype. This chain links TRBV6-5 with TRBJ1-2, with D perhaps matching TRBD1 (5 bases). Germline assignment: CDR1 MNHEY and CDR2 SVGAGI. The CDR3 sequence is 13 residues long. V lost 0 bases and J 11 bases, leaving 13 bases between the germline ends. CDR3 protein: CASSYSSRGVYTF. In DNA, the CDR3 is TGTGCCAGCAGTTACTCGAGTAGAGGGGTTTACACCTTC.

In regard to this clonotype: Possible read error: a much larger clone is one base away. J is TRBJ2-5 and V is TRBV30, with D tentatively TRBD2 (5 bases). Germline assignment: CDR1 GTSNPN and CDR2 SVGIG (reference sequence). There are 14 residues in the CDR3. The V end was cut by 2 bases, the J end by 4 bases, with 14 bases between. CDR3: CAWSPRWRRETQYF. CDR3 DNA sequence: TGTGCCTGGAGTCCAAGGTGGAGGAGAGAGACCCAGTACTTC.

This clonotype was seen at least ten times. The V call is TRBV9, the J call TRBJ2-7; 11 bases are shared with TRBD2. This CDR3 spans 15 amino acids. Per germline, CDR1 SGDLS and CDR2 YYNGEE. Trimming at V came to 4 bases and at J to 2 bases, leaving 5 bases not matched to a gene. The CDR3, as DNA: TGTGCCAGCAGCCCTACGACTAGCGGGGCCTACGAGCAGTACTTC. Translated: CASSPTTSGAYEQYF.

The CDR3 protein is CSVEGPGIGNEQYF. The CDR3 bases are TGCAGCGTTGAGGGGCCAGGGATAGGCAACGAGCAGTACTTC. The V and J genes are TRBV29-1 and TRBJ2-7; the D gene is possibly TRBD1 (5 bases). Germline CDR1 is SQVTM and CDR2 is ANQGSEA. Between the trimmed V and J ends, which lost 3 bases and 5 bases, there was a span of 17 bases. CDR3 length: 14 residues.

The chain uses TRBV25-1 and TRBJ1-1; perhaps TRBD1 as D (6 bases). The CDR3 consists of 14 residues. V dropped 4 bases and J dropped 1 base, with 10 bases sitting between them. The V gene's germline CDR1 is MGHDK and CDR2 SYGVNS. CDR3 nucleotides: TGTGCCAGCAGTGCTTTACAGGGGAACACTGAAGCTTTCTTT. It encodes CASSALQGNTEAFF.